This T cell receptor beta chain was profiled in a study of OX40 agonist ivuxolimab in advanced cancers. Whole-study context: Ivuxolimab is a fully human IgG2 antibody that activates OX40 (CD134). Eligibility admitted prior anti-PD-1, anti-PD-L1 or anti-CTLA-4 therapy; 40% had some.

In regard to this clone: Antigen unknown.

The study sampled blood at baseline, cycle 4 day 1, and cycle 7 day 1. Study-wide points: It was also the case that some nonresponders had low normalized T-cell clonal expansion.

Profiled with immunoSEQ multiplex PCR; TCRdb holds only in-frame clones, not every one. Of approximately 61,000 clones in the sample, 87% were seen once. The CDR3 consists of 18 residues. CDR1 is SEHNR, CDR2 FQNEAQ, per germline (reference sequence). V shed 4 bases, J shed 2 bases, and the junction held 10 bases outside the gene matches. The chain recombines TRBV7-9 with TRBJ2-7; 14 bases fit TRBD2. This TCR came from an adult with an advanced solid tumor such as melanoma, head and neck, liver or kidney cancer. Sequenced here: CD4+ or CD8+ T cells sorted from blood, sampled in a trial of the OX40 agonist ivuxolimab. For the CDR3, the DNA is TGTGCCAGCAGCTCCGCGGGACTAGCGGGGGCGGTGCCCTACGAGCAGTACTTC. This sequence encodes CASSSAGLAGAVPYEQYF.